This TCR beta chain was documented in a study of tumor T cells in aggressive B-cell lymphoma. The V segment lost 5 bases and the J segment 9 bases; nucleotides outside the gene matches: 13. The CDR3 runs 16 residues. Germline V lookup: CDR1 SEHNR, CDR2 FQNEAQ (reference sequence). Produced via immunoSEQ multiplex PCR; TCRdb's table is partial and in-frame only. The sample holds around 1,700 clones, about 93% seen once. The source material was tumor tissue. The chain couples TRBV7-9 to TRBJ2-1; the match to TRBD2 covers 10 bases. The sequence was collected from an adult with diffuse large B cell lymphoma. Some clones in this sample may be carry-over from other donors' samples. CDR3 amino acids: CASSKERGGRGGEQFF. The CDR3 nucleotides are TGTGCCAGCAGCAAAGAGCGGGGGGGCCGGGGCGGTGAGCAGTTCTTC.